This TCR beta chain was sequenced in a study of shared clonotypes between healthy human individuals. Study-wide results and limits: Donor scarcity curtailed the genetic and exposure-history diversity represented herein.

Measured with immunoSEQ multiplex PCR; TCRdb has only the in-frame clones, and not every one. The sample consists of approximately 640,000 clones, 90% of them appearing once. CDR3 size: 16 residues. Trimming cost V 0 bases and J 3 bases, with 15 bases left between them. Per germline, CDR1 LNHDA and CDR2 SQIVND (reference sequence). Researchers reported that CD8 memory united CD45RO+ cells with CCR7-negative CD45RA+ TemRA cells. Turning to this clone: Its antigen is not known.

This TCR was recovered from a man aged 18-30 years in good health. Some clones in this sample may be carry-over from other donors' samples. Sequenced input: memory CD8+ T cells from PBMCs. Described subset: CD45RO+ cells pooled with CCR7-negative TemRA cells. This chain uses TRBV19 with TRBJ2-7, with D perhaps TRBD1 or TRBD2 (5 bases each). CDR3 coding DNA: TGTGCCAGTAGTATAGAAATAGGGACGGTCGACTACGAGCAGTACTTC. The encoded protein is CASSIEIGTVDYEQYF.